These 8 T cell receptor beta chains originate from one sample sequenced in a study of siplizumab effects on memory and regulatory T cells. The protocol was immunoSEQ multiplex PCR, while the TCRdb copy is restricted to in-frame clones and leaves out a portion. The repertoire holds roughly 92,000 clones, with 94% as singletons. Sequenced material: non-Treg CD4+ T cells sorted from blood. These receptors all stem from a human donor in good health.

V is TRBV28 and J is TRBJ1-2; D ambiguous. V was trimmed by 7 bases and J by 4 bases, leaving 13 bases between them. There are 13 residues in the CDR3. CDR1 and CDR2 (germline): MDHEN, SYDVKM. The CDR3 coding sequence is TGTGCCAGCACCCTCGGCGTCGTCTATGGCTACACCTTC. This gives the protein CASTLGVVYGYTF.

J is TRBJ2-4 and V is TRBV30, with 9 positions matching TRBD2. With 1 base clipped from V and 8 bases from J, the junction kept 18 bases outside the gene matches. The V gene's germline CDR1 is GTSNPN and CDR2 SVGIG (reference sequence). The CDR3 is 18 amino acids. The CDR3 sequence: CAWSAPPRGSGGGYIQYF. The DNA for the CDR3 is TGTGCCTGGAGTGCACCCCCAAGGGGTAGCGGGGGTGGGTACATTCAGTACTTC.

The chain links TRBV7-2 to TRBJ2-2; possible D gene TRBD1, 6 bases. The CDR3 contains 14 residues. CDR1 is SGHTA and CDR2 is FQGNSA in the germline V gene. V lost 4 bases, J lost 1 base, and 7 bases lay in between. CDR3 amino acids: CASSSDRNTGELFF. The CDR3 nucleotides read TGTGCCAGCAGCTCGGACAGGAACACCGGGGAGCTGTTTTTT.

The rearrangement joins TRBV11-2 to TRBJ2-5; D is undetermined. Germline values: CDR1 SGHAT, CDR2 FQNNGV. V lost 3 bases, J lost 5 bases, and 1 base lay in between. The CDR3 loop spans 10 amino acids. For the CDR3, the DNA is TGTGCCAGCAGCTTGGAGACCCAGTACTTC. This translates into CASSLETQYF.

The CDR3 region has the DNA TGTGCCAGCAGCTTGGGGGTTGAGAACGAGCAGTTCTTC. Translated: CASSLGVENEQFF. V and J are TRBV5-4 and TRBJ2-1; D remains unclear. Looked up from germline, CDR1 is SGHNT and CDR2 is YYREEE (reference sequence). The CDR3 sequence is 13 residues long. V lost 0 bases and J 10 bases, leaving 11 bases between the germline ends.

The gene calls are TRBV9 and TRBJ1-1, with D possibly being TRBD1 (5 bases). Germline V gene data show CDR1 as SGDLS and CDR2 as YYNGEE. The CDR3 is made up of 14 amino acids. Trimming pared 4 bases from V and 1 base from J, leaving 11 bases between. This CDR3 reads CASSKGHPNTEAFF. DNA of the CDR3: TGTGCCAGCAGCAAAGGACACCCGAACACTGAAGCTTTCTTT. Supplemented by reference TRBV9 and TRBJ1-1, the full variable domain reads DSGVTQTPKHLITATGQRVTLRCSPRSGDLSVYWYQQSLDQGLQFLIQYYNGEERAKGNILERFSAQQFPDLHSELNLSSLELGDSALYFCASSKGHPNTEAFFGQGTRLTVV.

The chain combines TRBV2 with TRBJ2-3, with D unresolved. Germline V gene data show CDR1 as SNHLY and CDR2 as FYNNEI. The CDR3 spans 13 residues. V was cut by 4 bases and J by 1 base, with 6 bases left in between. CDR3 region: CASSAQGTDTQYF. CDR3 nucleotide sequence: TGTGCCAGCAGTGCCCAGGGCACAGATACGCAGTATTTT.

This clone was observed a single time. V is TRBV15 and J is TRBJ1-4; 8 nucleotides align to TRBD1. V shed 3 bases, J shed 3 bases, and the junction held 3 bases outside the gene matches. In germline, CDR1 is LNHNV, CDR2 YYDKDF (reference sequence). The CDR3 sequence is 15 residues long. The CDR3: CATSRTGASNEKLFF. In nucleotides, the CDR3 is TGTGCCACCAGCAGGACAGGGGCCTCTAATGAAAAACTGTTTTTT.